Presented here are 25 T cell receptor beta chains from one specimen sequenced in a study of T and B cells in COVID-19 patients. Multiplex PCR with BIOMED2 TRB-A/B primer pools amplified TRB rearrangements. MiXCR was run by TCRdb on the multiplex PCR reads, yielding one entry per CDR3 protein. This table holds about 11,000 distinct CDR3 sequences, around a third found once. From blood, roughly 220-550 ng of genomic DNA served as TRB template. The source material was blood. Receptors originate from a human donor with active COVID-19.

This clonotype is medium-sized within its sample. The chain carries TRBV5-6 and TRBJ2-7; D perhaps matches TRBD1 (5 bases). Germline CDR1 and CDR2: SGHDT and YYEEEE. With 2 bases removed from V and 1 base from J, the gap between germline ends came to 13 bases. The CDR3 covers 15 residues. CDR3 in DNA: TGTGCCAGCAGCTTAACAGGCCTCGCTTCCTACGAGCAGTACTTC. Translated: CASSLTGLASYEQYF.

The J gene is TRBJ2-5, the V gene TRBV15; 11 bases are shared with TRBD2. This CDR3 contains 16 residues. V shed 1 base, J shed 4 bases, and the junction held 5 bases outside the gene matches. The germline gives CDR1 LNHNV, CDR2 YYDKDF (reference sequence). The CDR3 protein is CATSRGGLAGRETQYF. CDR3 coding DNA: TGTGCCACCAGCAGAGGAGGACTAGCGGGCCGAGAGACCCAGTACTTC.

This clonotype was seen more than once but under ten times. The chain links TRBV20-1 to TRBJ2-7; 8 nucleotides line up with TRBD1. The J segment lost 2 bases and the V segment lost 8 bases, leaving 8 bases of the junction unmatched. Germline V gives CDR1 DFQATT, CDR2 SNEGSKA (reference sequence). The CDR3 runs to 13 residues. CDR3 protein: CSLTDRAAYEQYF. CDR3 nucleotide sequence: TGCAGTCTTACGGACAGGGCCGCCTACGAGCAGTACTTC.

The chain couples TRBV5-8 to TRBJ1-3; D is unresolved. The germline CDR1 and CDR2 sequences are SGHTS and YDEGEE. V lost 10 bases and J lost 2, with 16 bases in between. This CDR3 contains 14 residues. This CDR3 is CAASSGGTGNTIYF. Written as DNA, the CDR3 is TGTGCCGCCTCTTCTGGCGGCACTGGAAACACCATATATTTT.

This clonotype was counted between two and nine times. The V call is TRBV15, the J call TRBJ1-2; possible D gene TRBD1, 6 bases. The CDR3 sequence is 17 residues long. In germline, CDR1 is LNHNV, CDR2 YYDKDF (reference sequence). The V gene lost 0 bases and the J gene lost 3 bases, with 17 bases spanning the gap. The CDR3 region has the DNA TGTGCCACCAGCAGAGATGAGCTGCGGGGGGCGGACTATGGCTACACCTTC. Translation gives CATSRDELRGADYGYTF.

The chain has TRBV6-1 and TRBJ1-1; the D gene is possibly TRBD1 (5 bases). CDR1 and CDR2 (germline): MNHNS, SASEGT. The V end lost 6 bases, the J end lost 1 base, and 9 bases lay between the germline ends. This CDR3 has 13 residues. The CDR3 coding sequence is TGTGCCAGCAGGAGGAGGGGGAACACTGAAGCTTTCTTT. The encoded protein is CASRRRGNTEAFF.

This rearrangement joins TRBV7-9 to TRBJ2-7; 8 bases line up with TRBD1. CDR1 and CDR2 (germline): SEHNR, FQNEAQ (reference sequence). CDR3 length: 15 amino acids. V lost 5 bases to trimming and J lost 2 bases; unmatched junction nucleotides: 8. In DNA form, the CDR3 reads TGTGCCAGCAGCCCCCGGGACAGGAGCCCCTACGAGCAGTACTTC. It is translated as CASSPRDRSPYEQYF.

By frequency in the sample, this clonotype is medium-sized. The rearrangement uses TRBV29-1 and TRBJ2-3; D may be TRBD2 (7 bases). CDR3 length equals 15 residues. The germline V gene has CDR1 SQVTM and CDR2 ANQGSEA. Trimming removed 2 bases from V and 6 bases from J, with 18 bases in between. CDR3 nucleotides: TGCAGCGTTGAATTTATGGCGGGGGCAGGGGATACGCAGTATTTT. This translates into CSVEFMAGAGDTQYF.

CDR3 nucleotide sequence: TGTGCCAGCAGACTCCGGGACAGGTCCACCGGGGAGCTGTTTTTT. It codes for CASRLRDRSTGELFF. V is TRBV12-3 or TRBV12-4 and J is TRBJ2-2, with 8 positions matching TRBD1. J lost 4 bases, V lost 6 bases, and 7 bases had no gene match. The CDR3 has 15 residues.

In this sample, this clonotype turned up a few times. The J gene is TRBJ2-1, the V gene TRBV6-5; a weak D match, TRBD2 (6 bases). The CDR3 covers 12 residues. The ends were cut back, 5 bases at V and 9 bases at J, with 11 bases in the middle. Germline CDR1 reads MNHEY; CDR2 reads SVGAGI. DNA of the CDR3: TGTGCCAGCAGTGCCGGGGGTAGTGAGCAGTTCTTC. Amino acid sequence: CASSAGGSEQFF.

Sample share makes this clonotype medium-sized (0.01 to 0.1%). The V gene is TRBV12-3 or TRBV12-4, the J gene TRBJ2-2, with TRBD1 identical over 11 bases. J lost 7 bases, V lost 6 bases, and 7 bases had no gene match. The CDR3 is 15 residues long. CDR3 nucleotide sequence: TGTGCCAGCAGCCCGGGACAGGGGGAGATCGGGGAGCTGTTTTTT. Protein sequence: CASSPGQGEIGELFF.

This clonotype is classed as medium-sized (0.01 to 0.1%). DNA for the CDR3: TGTGCCAGCTCCAATCCTTCACCCTACGAGCAGTACTTC. It specifies CASSNPSPYEQYF. J is TRBJ2-7 and V is TRBV6-1; D gene uncertain. Germline loops: CDR1 MNHNS, CDR2 SASEGT. V lost 8 bases and J 2 bases, leaving 13 bases between the germline ends. The CDR3 runs 13 residues.

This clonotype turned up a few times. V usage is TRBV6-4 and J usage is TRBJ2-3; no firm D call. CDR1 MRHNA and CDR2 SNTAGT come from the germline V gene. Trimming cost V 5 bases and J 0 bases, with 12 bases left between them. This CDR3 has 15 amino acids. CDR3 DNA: TGTGCCAGCAGTATCTCGGATACTAGCACAGATACGCAGTATTTT. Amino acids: CASSISDTSTDTQYF.

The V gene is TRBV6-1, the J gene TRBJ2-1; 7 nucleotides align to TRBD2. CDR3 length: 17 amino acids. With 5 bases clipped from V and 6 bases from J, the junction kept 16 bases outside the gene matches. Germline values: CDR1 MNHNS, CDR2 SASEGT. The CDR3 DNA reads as TGTGCCAGCAGTCTATATTCGGCAGGGAGGGTGGGCAATGAGCAGTTCTTC. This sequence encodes CASSLYSAGRVGNEQFF.

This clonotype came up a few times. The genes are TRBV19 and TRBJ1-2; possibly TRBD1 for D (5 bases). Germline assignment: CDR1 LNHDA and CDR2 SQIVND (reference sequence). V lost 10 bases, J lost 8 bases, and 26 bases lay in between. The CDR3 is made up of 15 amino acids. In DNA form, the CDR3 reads TGTGCCACCGACCCTCGGCCAGGGTACCCCGAGGGCTACACCTTC. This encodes CATDPRPGYPEGYTF.

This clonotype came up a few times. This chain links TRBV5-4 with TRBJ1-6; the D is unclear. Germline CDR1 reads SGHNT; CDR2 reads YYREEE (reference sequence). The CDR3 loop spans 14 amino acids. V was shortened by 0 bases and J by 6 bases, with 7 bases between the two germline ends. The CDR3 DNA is TGTGCCAGCAGCTTGGACAGTCTTAATTCACCCCTCCACTTT. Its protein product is CASSLDSLNSPLHF.

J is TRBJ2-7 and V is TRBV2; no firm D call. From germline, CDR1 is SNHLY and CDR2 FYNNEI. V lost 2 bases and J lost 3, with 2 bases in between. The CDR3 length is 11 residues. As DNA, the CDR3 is TGTGCCAGCAGTGAAAACTACGAGCAGTACTTC. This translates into CASSENYEQYF.

CDR3 DNA: TGTGCCACCAGCAGAGATTTAGGGGGCGCGGATGGCTACACCTTC. Protein sequence: CATSRDLGGADGYTF. The rearrangement joins TRBV15 to TRBJ1-2; 7 nucleotides match TRBD1. Germline CDR1 is LNHNV and CDR2 is YYDKDF (reference sequence). The CDR3 totals 15 residues. Unmatched junction bases numbered 7, after V lost 0 bases and J lost 6 bases.

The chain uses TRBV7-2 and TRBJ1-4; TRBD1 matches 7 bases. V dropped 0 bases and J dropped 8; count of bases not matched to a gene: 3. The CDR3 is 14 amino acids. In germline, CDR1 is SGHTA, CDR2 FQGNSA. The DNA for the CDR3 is TGTGCCAGCAGCTTAGCGAGGGGGCGAGAAAAACTGTTTTTT. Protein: CASSLARGREKLFF.

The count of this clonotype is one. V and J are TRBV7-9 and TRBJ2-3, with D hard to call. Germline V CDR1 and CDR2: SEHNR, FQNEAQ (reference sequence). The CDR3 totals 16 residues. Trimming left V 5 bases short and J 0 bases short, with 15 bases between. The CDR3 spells CASSPRSSASTDTQYF. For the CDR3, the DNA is TGTGCCAGCAGCCCACGGTCCTCTGCTAGCACAGATACGCAGTATTTT.

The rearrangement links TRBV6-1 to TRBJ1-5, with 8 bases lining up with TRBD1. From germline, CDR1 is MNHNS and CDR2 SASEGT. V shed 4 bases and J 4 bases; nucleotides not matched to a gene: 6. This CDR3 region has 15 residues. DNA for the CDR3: TGTGCCAGCAGTGTGATGGGACAGGATAATCAGCCCCAGCATTTT. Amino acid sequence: CASSVMGQDNQPQHF.

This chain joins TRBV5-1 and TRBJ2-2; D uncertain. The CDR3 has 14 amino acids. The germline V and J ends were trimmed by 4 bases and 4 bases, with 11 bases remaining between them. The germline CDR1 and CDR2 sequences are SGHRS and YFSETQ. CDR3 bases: TGCGCCAGCAGCCCCCCGGTGGCCACCGGGGAGCTGTTTTTT. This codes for CASSPPVATGELFF. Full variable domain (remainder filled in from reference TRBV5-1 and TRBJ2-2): KAGVTQTPRYLIKTRGQQVTLSCSPISGHRSVSWYQQTPGQGLQFLFEYFSETQRNKGNFPGRFSGRQFSNSRSEMNVSTLELGDSALYLCASSPPVATGELFFGEGSRLTVL.

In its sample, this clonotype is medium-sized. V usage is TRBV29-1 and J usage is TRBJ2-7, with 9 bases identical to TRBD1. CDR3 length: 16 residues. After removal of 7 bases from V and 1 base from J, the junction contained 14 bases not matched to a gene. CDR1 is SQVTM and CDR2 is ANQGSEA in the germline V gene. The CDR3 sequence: CSAAAGGGTGSYEQYF. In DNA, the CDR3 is TGCAGCGCCGCGGCCGGGGGCGGGACAGGGTCCTACGAGCAGTACTTC.

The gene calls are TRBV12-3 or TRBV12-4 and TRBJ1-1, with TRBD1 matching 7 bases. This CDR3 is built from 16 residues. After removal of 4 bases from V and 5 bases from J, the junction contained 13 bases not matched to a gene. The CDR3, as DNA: TGTGCCAGCAGTTCGGCAGGGGGGAGTCTGGGTACTGAAGCTTTCTTT. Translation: CASSSAGGSLGTEAFF.

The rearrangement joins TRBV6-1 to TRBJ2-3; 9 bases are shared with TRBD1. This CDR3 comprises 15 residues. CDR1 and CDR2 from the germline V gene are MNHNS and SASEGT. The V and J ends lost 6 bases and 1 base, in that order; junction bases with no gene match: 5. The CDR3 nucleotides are TGTGCCAGCAGAACAGGGGGCGCCTGCACAGATACGCAGTATTTT. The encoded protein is CASRTGGACTDTQYF.